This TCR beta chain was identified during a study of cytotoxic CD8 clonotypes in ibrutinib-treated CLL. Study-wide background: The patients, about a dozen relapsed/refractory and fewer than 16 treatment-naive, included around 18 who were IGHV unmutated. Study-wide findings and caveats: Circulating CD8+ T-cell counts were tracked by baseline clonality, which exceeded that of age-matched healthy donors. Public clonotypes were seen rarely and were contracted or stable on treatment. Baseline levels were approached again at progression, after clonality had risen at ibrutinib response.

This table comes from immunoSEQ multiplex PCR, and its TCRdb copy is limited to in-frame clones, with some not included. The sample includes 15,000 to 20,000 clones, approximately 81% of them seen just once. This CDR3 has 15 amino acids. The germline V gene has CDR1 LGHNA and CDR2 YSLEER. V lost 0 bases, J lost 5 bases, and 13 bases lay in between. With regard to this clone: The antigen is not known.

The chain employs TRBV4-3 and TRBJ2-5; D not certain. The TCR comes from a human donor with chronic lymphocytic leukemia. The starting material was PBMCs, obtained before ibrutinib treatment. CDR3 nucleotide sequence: TGCGCCAGCAGCCAAGATTTCGTCTCTATGGAGACCCAGTACTTC. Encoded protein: CASSQDFVSMETQYF.